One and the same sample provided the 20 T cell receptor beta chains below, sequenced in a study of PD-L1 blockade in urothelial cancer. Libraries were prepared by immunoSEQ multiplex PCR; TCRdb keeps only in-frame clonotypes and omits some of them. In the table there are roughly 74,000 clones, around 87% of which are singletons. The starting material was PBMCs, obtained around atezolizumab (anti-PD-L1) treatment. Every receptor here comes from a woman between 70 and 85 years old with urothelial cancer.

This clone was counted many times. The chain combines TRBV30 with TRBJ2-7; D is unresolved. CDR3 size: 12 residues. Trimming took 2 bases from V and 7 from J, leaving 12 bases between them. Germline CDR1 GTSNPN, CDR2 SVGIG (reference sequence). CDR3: CAWSNDNPEQYF. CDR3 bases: TGTGCCTGGAGTAATGACAATCCAGAGCAGTACTTC.

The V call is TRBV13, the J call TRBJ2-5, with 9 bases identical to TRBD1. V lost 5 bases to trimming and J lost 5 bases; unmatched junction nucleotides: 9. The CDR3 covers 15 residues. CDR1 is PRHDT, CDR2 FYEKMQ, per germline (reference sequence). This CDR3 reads CASSGPGQGGETQYF. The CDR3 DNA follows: TGTGCCAGCAGCGGACCGGGACAGGGAGGGGAGACCCAGTACTTC. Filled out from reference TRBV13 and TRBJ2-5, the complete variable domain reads AAGVIQSPRHLIKEKRETATLKCYPIPRHDTVYWYQQGPGQDPQFLISFYEKMQSDKGSIPDRFSAQQFSDYHSELNMSSLELGDSALYFCASSGPGQGGETQYFGPGTRLLVL.

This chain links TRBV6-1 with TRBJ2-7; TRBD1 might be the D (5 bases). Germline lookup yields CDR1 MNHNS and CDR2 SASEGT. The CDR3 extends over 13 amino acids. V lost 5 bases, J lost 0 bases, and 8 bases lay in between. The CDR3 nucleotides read TGTGCCAGCAGTCCGGACACCTCCTACGAGCAGTACTTC. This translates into CASSPDTSYEQYF.

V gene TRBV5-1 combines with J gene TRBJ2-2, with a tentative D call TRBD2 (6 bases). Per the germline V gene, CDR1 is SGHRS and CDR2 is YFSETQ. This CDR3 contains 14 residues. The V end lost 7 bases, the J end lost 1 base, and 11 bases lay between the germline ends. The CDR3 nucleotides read TGCGCCAGCTCAGGAGCGGGGAACACCGGGGAGCTGTTTTTT. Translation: CASSGAGNTGELFF.

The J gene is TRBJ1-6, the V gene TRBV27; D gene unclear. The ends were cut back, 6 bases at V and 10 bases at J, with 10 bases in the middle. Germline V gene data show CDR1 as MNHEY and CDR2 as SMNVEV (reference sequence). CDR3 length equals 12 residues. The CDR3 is CASRTLGSPLHF. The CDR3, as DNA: TGTGCCAGCAGGACTCTCGGGTCACCCCTCCACTTT.

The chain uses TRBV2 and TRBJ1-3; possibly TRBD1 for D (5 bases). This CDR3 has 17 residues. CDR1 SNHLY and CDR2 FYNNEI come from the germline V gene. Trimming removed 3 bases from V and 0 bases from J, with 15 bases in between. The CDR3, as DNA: TGTGCCAGCAGTGACCGACCGGGACTTCGCTCTGGAAACACCATATATTTT. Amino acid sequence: CASSDRPGLRSGNTIYF.

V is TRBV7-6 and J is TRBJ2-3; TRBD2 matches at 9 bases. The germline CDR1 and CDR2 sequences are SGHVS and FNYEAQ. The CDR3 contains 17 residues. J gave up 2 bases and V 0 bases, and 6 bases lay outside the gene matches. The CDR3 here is CASSLAGGGAITDTQYF. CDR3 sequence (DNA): TGTGCCAGCAGCTTAGCGGGCGGGGGGGCAATCACAGATACGCAGTATTTT.

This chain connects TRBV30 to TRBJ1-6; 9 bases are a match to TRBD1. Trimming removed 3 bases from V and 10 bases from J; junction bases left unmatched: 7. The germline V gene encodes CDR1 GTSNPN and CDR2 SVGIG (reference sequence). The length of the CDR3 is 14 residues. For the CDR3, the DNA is TGTGCCTGGAGCCTCGGGACAGGGTACTCACCCCTCCACTTT. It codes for CAWSLGTGYSPLHF.

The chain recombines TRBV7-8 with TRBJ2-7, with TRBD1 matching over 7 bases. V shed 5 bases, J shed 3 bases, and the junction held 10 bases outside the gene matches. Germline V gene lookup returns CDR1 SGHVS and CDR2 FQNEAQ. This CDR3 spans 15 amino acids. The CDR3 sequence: CASSKSGQTFYEQYF. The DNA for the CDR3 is TGTGCCAGCAGCAAGTCGGGACAGACCTTCTACGAGCAGTACTTC.

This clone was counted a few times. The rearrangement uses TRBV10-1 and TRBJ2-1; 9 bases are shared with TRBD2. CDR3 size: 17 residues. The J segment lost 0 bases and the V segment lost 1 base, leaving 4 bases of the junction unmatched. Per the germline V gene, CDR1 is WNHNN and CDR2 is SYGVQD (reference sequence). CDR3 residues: CASSEWGSGSSYNEQFF. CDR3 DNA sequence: TGCGCCAGCAGTGAGTGGGGTAGCGGGAGCTCCTACAATGAGCAGTTCTTC.

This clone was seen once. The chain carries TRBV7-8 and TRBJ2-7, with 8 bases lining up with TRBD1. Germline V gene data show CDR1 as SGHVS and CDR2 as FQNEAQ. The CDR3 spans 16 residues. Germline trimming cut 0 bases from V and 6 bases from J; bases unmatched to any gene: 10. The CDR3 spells CASSLASRGQGSEQYF. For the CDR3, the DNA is TGTGCCAGCAGCTTAGCTTCCAGGGGGCAAGGAAGCGAGCAGTACTTC. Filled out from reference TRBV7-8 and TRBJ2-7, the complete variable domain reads GAGVSQSPRYKVAKRGQDVALRCDPISGHVSLFWYQQALGQGPEFLTYFQNEAQLDKSGLPSDRFFAERPEGSVSTLKIQRTQQEDSAVYLCASSLASRGQGSEQYFGPGTRLTVT.

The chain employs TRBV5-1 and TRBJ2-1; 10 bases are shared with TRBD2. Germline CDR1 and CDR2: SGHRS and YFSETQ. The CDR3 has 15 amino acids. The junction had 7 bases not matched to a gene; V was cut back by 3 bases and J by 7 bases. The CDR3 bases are TGCGCCAGCAGCTGGAGCGGGGGGGCCGTGAATGAGCAGTTCTTC. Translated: CASSWSGGAVNEQFF. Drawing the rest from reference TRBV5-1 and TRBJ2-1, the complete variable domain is KAGVTQTPRYLIKTRGQQVTLSCSPISGHRSVSWYQQTPGQGLQFLFEYFSETQRNKGNFPGRFSGRQFSNSRSEMNVSTLELGDSALYLCASSWSGGAVNEQFFGPGTRLTVL.

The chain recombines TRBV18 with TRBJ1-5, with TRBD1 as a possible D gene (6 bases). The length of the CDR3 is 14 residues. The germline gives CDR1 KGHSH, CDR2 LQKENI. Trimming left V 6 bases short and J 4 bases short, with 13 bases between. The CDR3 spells CASSPDSQNQPQHF. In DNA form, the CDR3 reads TGTGCCAGCTCGCCGGACAGCCAGAATCAGCCCCAGCATTTT.

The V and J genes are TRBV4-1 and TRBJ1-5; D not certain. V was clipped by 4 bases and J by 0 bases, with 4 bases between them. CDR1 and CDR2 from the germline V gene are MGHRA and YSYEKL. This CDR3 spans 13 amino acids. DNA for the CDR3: TGCGCCAGCAGCCTACATAGCAATCAGCCCCAGCATTTT. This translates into CASSLHSNQPQHF.

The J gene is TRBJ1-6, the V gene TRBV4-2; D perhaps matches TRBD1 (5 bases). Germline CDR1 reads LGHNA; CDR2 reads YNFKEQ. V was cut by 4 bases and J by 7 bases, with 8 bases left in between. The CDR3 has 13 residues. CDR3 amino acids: CASSRGSNSPLHF. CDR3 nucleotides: TGTGCCAGCAGCCGGGGCTCAAATTCACCCCTCCACTTT.

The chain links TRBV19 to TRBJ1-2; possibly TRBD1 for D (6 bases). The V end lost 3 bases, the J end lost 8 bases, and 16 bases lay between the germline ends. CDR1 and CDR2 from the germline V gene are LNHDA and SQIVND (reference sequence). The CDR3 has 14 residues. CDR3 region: CASSITGTLTGYTF. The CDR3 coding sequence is TGTGCCAGTAGTATTACAGGGACCTTGACGGGCTACACCTTC. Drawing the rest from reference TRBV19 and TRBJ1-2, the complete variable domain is DGGITQSPKYLFRKEGQNVTLSCEQNLNHDAMYWYRQDPGQGLRLIYYSQIVNDFQKGDIAEGYSVSREKKESFPLTVTSAQKNPTAFYLCASSITGTLTGYTFGSGTRLTVV.

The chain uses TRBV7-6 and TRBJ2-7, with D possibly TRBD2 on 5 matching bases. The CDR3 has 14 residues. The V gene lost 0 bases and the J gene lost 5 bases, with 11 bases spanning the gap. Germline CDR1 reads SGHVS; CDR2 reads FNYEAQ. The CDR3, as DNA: TGTGCCAGCAGCTTAGCGGACGGGGTGGACGAGCAGTACTTC. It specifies CASSLADGVDEQYF.

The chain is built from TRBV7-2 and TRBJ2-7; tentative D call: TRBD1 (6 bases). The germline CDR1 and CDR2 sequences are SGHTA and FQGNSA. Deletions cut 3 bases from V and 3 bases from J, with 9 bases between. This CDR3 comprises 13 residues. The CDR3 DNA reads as TGTGCCAGCAGCTTGGAACAGGGCTACGAGCAGTACTTC. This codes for CASSLEQGYEQYF.

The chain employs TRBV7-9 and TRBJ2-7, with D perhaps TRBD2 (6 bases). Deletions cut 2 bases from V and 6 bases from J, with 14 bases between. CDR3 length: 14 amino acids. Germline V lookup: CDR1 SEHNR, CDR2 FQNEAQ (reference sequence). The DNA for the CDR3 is TGTGCCAGCAGCTTACGTGGTCCCGGGGGCGAGCAGTACTTC. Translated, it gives CASSLRGPGGEQYF.

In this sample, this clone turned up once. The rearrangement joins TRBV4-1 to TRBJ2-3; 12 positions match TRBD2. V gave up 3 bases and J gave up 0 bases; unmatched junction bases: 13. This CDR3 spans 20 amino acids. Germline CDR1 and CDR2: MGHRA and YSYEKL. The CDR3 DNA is TGCGCCAGCAGCCATTCCGGACTAGCGGGGAGTCCCTATAGCACAGATACGCAGTATTTT. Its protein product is CASSHSGLAGSPYSTDTQYF.